Presented here are 21 T cell receptor beta chains from one specimen sequenced in a study of shared clonotypes between healthy human individuals. Clones were read by immunoSEQ multiplex PCR, and TCRdb kept only the in-frame ones, dropping some. The table has some 690,000 clones, less than 95% seen once. Sequencing input: memory CD8+ T cells from PBMCs. The subset was: CD45RO+ cells pooled with CCR7-negative TemRA cells. These receptors were taken from a man aged 18 to 35 in good health. Some clones in this sample may be carry-over from other donors' samples.

The chain has TRBV30 and TRBJ2-5; the D gene is possibly TRBD1 (6 bases). The CDR3 runs to 15 residues. Germline V gene data show CDR1 as GTSNPN and CDR2 as SVGIG (reference sequence). Trimming stripped 4 bases from V and 6 bases from J, with 21 bases between. Here the CDR3 DNA reads TGTGCCTGGACTCGACAGGCCGAGGTCGGGAAGACCCAGTACTTC. Protein sequence: CAWTRQAEVGKTQYF. The variable domain in full, with the rest retrieved from reference TRBV30 and TRBJ2-5, is SQTIHQWPATLVQPVGSPLSLECTVEGTSNPNLYWYRQAAGRGLQLLFYSVGIGQISSEVPQNLSASRPQDRQFILSSKKLLLSDSGFYLCAWTRQAEVGKTQYFGPGTRLLVL.

V is TRBV27 and J is TRBJ2-7, with D unresolved. The CDR3 runs to 15 residues. Germline V gene sequence: CDR1 MNHEY, CDR2 SMNVEV (reference sequence). Trimming cost V 2 bases and J 0 bases, with 11 bases left between them. The CDR3 region has the DNA TGTGCCAGCAGTTTAGGTCTTTTAGCCTCCTACGAGCAGTACTTC. As protein: CASSLGLLASYEQYF.

The chain has TRBV7-8 and TRBJ1-5; perhaps TRBD1 as D (5 bases). Trimming left V 7 bases short and J 4 bases short, with 8 bases between. The germline gives CDR1 SGHVS, CDR2 FQNEAQ. CDR3 length: 12 residues. The CDR3 reads CASMGGNQPQHF. CDR3 in DNA: TGTGCCAGCATGGGGGGAAATCAGCCCCAGCATTTT. The whole variable domain, filled in from reference TRBV7-8 and TRBJ1-5, reads GAGVSQSPRYKVAKRGQDVALRCDPISGHVSLFWYQQALGQGPEFLTYFQNEAQLDKSGLPSDRFFAERPEGSVSTLKIQRTQQEDSAVYLCASMGGNQPQHFGDGTRLSIL.

V is TRBV14 and J is TRBJ1-4; no firm D call. V shed 1 base and J shed 8 bases, with 8 bases lying between them. Germline V gene lookup returns CDR1 SGHDN and CDR2 FVKESK. This CDR3 region has 13 residues. CDR3 bases: TGTGCCAGCAGCCAAGCGTCTGGGGAAAAACTGTTTTTT. It is translated as CASSQASGEKLFF. Full variable domain (rest looked up from reference TRBV14 and TRBJ1-4): EAGVTQFPSHSVIEKGQTVTLRCDPISGHDNLYWYRRVMGKEIKFLLHFVKESKQDESGMPNNRFLAERTGGTYSTLKVQPAELEDSGVYFCASSQASGEKLFFGSGTQLSVL.

This clone appeared once. This chain links TRBV6-5 with TRBJ2-7, with D hard to call. Between the trimmed V and J ends, which lost 5 bases and 5 bases, there was a span of 10 bases. The CDR3 is 12 amino acids. Germline V lookup: CDR1 MNHEY, CDR2 SVGAGI. The CDR3 DNA sequence: TGTGCCAGCAGTGAATATGGCGACGAGCAGTACTTC. This sequence encodes CASSEYGDEQYF.

This sequence joins TRBV4-1 and TRBJ2-1; D ambiguous. Germline-derived CDR1 and CDR2 are MGHRA and YSYEKL. The CDR3 covers 15 residues. Deletions cut 0 bases from V and 7 bases from J, with 13 bases between. The CDR3: CASSQESTWANEQFF. The DNA for the CDR3 is TGCGCCAGCAGCCAAGAGTCGACTTGGGCGAATGAGCAGTTCTTC.

The gene calls are TRBV6-5 and TRBJ2-7, with D perhaps matching TRBD2 (6 bases). In germline, CDR1 is MNHEY, CDR2 SVGAGI. Trimming left V 6 bases short and J 2 bases short, with 11 bases between. The CDR3 covers 13 residues. Here the CDR3 reads CASRPTSPYEQYF. The DNA for the CDR3 is TGTGCCAGCAGACCGACTAGTCCCTACGAGCAGTACTTC.

The V and J genes are TRBV15 and TRBJ1-5; tentatively, D is TRBD1 (5 bases). V dropped 0 bases and J dropped 5 bases, with 11 bases sitting between them. Germline V gene data show CDR1 as LNHNV and CDR2 as YYDKDF (reference sequence). The CDR3 has 15 residues. This CDR3 is CATSRERQGHQPQHF. CDR3 bases: TGTGCCACCAGCAGAGAGCGGCAGGGCCATCAGCCCCAGCATTTT.

The chain couples TRBV25-1 to TRBJ1-5; no firm D call. The ends were cut back, 0 bases at V and 9 bases at J, with 12 bases in the middle. The CDR3 runs 14 residues. Germline CDR1 is MGHDK and CDR2 is SYGVNS. The DNA for the CDR3 is TGTGCCAGCAGTGAATATCGGGAAGTAGGGCCCCAGCATTTT. Its translation is CASSEYREVGPQHF.

The chain employs TRBV4-2 and TRBJ2-5; D remains unclear. CDR3 size: 14 residues. Per germline, CDR1 LGHNA and CDR2 YNFKEQ. V shed 0 bases and J shed 0 bases, with 5 bases lying between them. CDR3 sequence: CASSQEGYQETQYF. CDR3 coding DNA: TGTGCCAGCAGCCAAGAGGGCTACCAAGAGACCCAGTACTTC.

The chain is built from TRBV7-2 and TRBJ2-7, with D possibly being TRBD2 (6 bases). V was trimmed by 5 bases and J by 3 bases, leaving 17 bases between them. The germline V gene has CDR1 SGHTA and CDR2 FQGNSA. This CDR3 is built from 15 residues. The DNA of the CDR3 is TGTGCCAGCAGCCTAGGCACGGGAGTTGGCTACGAGCAGTACTTC. Translated: CASSLGTGVGYEQYF.

This clone showed up just once. The sample has other DNA sequences that encode this CDR3 too. J is TRBJ1-2 and V is TRBV27; 7 nucleotides align to TRBD1. The CDR3 spans 14 residues. V shed 3 bases and J 5 bases; nucleotides not matched to a gene: 6. Germline V CDR1 and CDR2: MNHEY, SMNVEV (reference sequence). The CDR3 bases are TGTGCCAGCAGTTTGGCAGGGGGGGGATATGGCTACACCTTC. It translates to CASSLAGGGYGYTF.

This chain joins TRBV5-1 and TRBJ2-3, with 9 bases fitting TRBD1. The germline gives CDR1 SGHRS, CDR2 YFSETQ. The CDR3 runs to 15 residues. V gave up 2 bases and J gave up 4 bases; unmatched junction bases: 5. DNA of the CDR3: TGCGCCAGCAGCTTCCTGACAGGGGGAGCAGATACGCAGTATTTT. Translated, it gives CASSFLTGGADTQYF.

V gene TRBV5-1 combines with J gene TRBJ2-2; 14 bases align to TRBD2. Germline lookup yields CDR1 SGHRS and CDR2 YFSETQ. This CDR3 contains 16 residues. Trimming at V came to 2 bases and at J to 4 bases, leaving 1 base not matched to a gene. The CDR3 DNA follows: TGCGCCAGCAGCTTCGGACTAGCGGGAGGCACCGGGGAGCTGTTTTTT. Protein product: CASSFGLAGGTGELFF.

The rearrangement uses TRBV30 and TRBJ2-7; D might be TRBD2 (6 bases). This CDR3 is 13 amino acids long. V lost 0 bases and J 3 bases, leaving 9 bases between the germline ends. Germline V CDR1 and CDR2: GTSNPN, SVGIG (reference sequence). CDR3 sequence reads: CAWSVIGGYEQYF. For the CDR3, the DNA is TGTGCCTGGAGTGTAATCGGGGGCTACGAGCAGTACTTC.

V and J are TRBV2 and TRBJ2-7; no clear D. The CDR3 has 18 residues. The germline V gene encodes CDR1 SNHLY and CDR2 FYNNEI. Trimming removed 5 bases at V and 3 bases at J, with 26 bases between. The CDR3 DNA reads TGTGCCAGCAGTCAATCAACCCTCCGAGCACGAGAAGACTACGAGCAGTACTTC. Translated, it gives CASSQSTLRAREDYEQYF. The full variable domain, its missing parts supplied by reference TRBV2 and TRBJ2-7, is EPEVTQTPSHQVTQMGQEVILRCVPISNHLYFYWYRQILGQKVEFLVSFYNNEISEKSEIFDDQFSVERPDGSNFTLKIRSTKLEDSAMYFCASSQSTLRAREDYEQYFGPGTRLTVT.

The J gene is TRBJ1-2, the V gene TRBV5-4; D might be TRBD1 (6 bases). The V gene's germline CDR1 is SGHNT and CDR2 YYREEE (reference sequence). Trimming shortened V by 6 bases and J by 8 bases, and 20 bases separated the two germline ends. The CDR3 is 14 amino acids. CDR3 bases: TGTGCCAGCACCCCGGGACACTCGGAAGGGGGCTACACCTTC. Encoded protein: CASTPGHSEGGYTF. The variable domain in full, completed from reference TRBV5-4 and TRBJ1-2, reads ETGVTQSPTHLIKTRGQQVTLRCSSQSGHNTVSWYQQALGQGPQFIFQYYREEENGRGNFPPRFSGLQFPNYSSELNVNALELDDSALYLCASTPGHSEGGYTFGSGTRLTVV.

In DNA form, the CDR3 reads TGTGCCAGCAGCCCCCCCGAAGGGGCGGCTTTCCTTCAAGAGACCCAGTACTTC. Amino acids: CASSPPEGAAFLQETQYF. The chain uses TRBV7-9 and TRBJ2-5, with a tentative D call TRBD1 (5 bases). This CDR3 is built from 18 residues. The germline CDR1 and CDR2 sequences are SEHNR and FQNEAQ (reference sequence). The ends were cut back, 5 bases at V and 2 bases at J, with 24 bases in the middle. Using reference TRBV7-9 and TRBJ2-5 for the parts outside the CDR3, the full variable domain is DTGVSQNPRHKITKRGQNVTFRCDPISEHNRLYWYRQTLGQGPEFLTYFQNEAQLEKSRLLSDRFSAERPKGSFSTLEIQRTEQGDSAMYLCASSPPEGAAFLQETQYFGPGTRLLVL.

This chain connects TRBV28 to TRBJ2-7; D ambiguous. Trimming took 6 bases from V and 3 from J, leaving 24 bases between them. The germline gives CDR1 MDHEN, CDR2 SYDVKM. The CDR3 loop spans 17 amino acids. CDR3 in amino acids: CASSPTLLRDRNYEQYF. DNA of the CDR3: TGTGCCAGCAGCCCCACCCTGTTGCGCGACCGAAACTACGAGCAGTACTTC. Looking up the rest from reference TRBV28 and TRBJ2-7 gives the full variable domain: DVKVTQSSRYLVKRTGEKVFLECVQDMDHENMFWYRQDPGLGLRLIYFSYDVKMKEKGDIPEGYSVSREKKERFSLILESASTNQTSMYLCASSPTLLRDRNYEQYFGPGTRLTVT.

V and J are TRBV28 and TRBJ1-2; D uncertain. The CDR3 is 10 residues long. V gave up 8 bases and J gave up 4 bases, with 5 bases separating them. The V gene's germline CDR1 is MDHEN and CDR2 SYDVKM. The CDR3 reads CASWGYGYTF. For the CDR3, the DNA is TGTGCCAGCTGGGGCTATGGCTACACCTTC.

This clone was counted a single time. The chain is built from TRBV28 and TRBJ1-5; 7 nucleotides align to TRBD1. The J segment lost 0 bases and the V segment lost 8 bases, leaving 13 bases of the junction unmatched. The CDR3 consists of 17 residues. From germline, CDR1 is MDHEN and CDR2 SYDVKM. The CDR3 nucleotides are TGTGCCAGCGGGCGATCGGGACAGTACTATAGCAATCAGCCCCAGCATTTT. It codes for CASGRSGQYYSNQPQHF.